Each of the 18 T cell receptor beta chains below was sequenced from the same sample in a study of T cell changes during pregnancy in multiple sclerosis. Measured with immunoSEQ multiplex PCR; TCRdb has only the in-frame clones, and not every one. The repertoire holds roughly 57,000 clones, more than 75% seen once, with roughly 3% in the top ten. The sequences come from CD8+ T cells from peripheral blood mononuclear cells, collected before pregnancy. The receptors were sampled from a female donor with multiple sclerosis, enrolled in a pregnancy study.

The chain uses TRBV7-3 and TRBJ2-1; maybe TRBD2 (6 bases). V lost 5 bases and J lost 4, with 15 bases in between. Germline V gives CDR1 SGHTA, CDR2 FQGTGA. The CDR3 spans 15 residues. DNA of the CDR3: TGTGCCAGCAGCCCCGTGACGGGGGAATACAATGAGCAGTTCTTC. Translated, it gives CASSPVTGEYNEQFF.

This rearrangement joins TRBV9 to TRBJ2-2; TRBD2 agrees at 15 bases. CDR1 is SGDLS, CDR2 YYNGEE, per germline. This CDR3 spans 20 amino acids. V dropped 3 bases and J dropped 0; count of bases not matched to a gene: 9. CDR3 amino acids: CASSAGLAGGSSSNTGELFF. CDR3 nucleotide sequence: TGTGCCAGCAGCGCGGGACTAGCGGGGGGAAGCTCCTCGAACACCGGGGAGCTGTTTTTT.

J is TRBJ2-6 and V is TRBV15; 8 bases line up with TRBD1. CDR1 LNHNV and CDR2 YYDKDF come from the germline V gene (reference sequence). This CDR3 is built from 19 residues. V lost 0 bases and J lost 2; bases outside the gene matches: 9. The CDR3 DNA is TGTGCCACCAGCAGAGATCCCGGACAGGGTCTCCCTGGGGCCAACGTCCTGACTTTC. Its translation: CATSRDPGQGLPGANVLTF.

The chain couples TRBV27 to TRBJ2-5, with 8 bases matching TRBD2. Trimming at V came to 6 bases and at J to 0 bases, leaving 3 bases not matched to a gene. Per germline, CDR1 MNHEY and CDR2 SMNVEV (reference sequence). The CDR3 runs 14 residues. CDR3 amino acids: CASSQRGNQETQYF. For the CDR3, the DNA is TGTGCCAGCAGCCAGCGGGGGAACCAAGAGACCCAGTACTTC.

The rearrangement links TRBV9 to TRBJ2-1; weak D call: TRBD2 (6 bases). V was pared by 3 bases and J by 6 bases, with 22 bases between. Germline V gene sequence: CDR1 SGDLS, CDR2 YYNGEE. The CDR3 sequence is 17 residues long. In nucleotides, the CDR3 is TGTGCCAGCAGCGGGCTCGGGGGTAGCGGAAAACCCAATGAGCAGTTCTTC. Protein sequence: CASSGLGGSGKPNEQFF.

The V call is TRBV7-6, the J call TRBJ1-4, with D unclear. V lost 5 bases, J lost 4 bases, and 14 bases lay in between. The germline gives CDR1 SGHVS, CDR2 FNYEAQ. This CDR3 is 15 amino acids long. CDR3 nucleotide sequence: TGTGCCAGCAGCCTAGGGCCAACCCTTAATGAAAAACTGTTTTTT. This codes for CASSLGPTLNEKLFF.

The rearrangement uses TRBV9 and TRBJ2-7; 10 bases line up with TRBD2. The V gene's germline CDR1 is SGDLS and CDR2 YYNGEE. Trimming at V came to 0 bases and at J to 2 bases, leaving 2 bases not matched to a gene. The CDR3 runs to 15 residues. This CDR3 is CASSVESGGAYEQYF. The CDR3 DNA is TGTGCCAGCAGCGTAGAGAGCGGGGGGGCCTACGAGCAGTACTTC.

The rearrangement links TRBV6-1 to TRBJ2-5, with 11 bases matching TRBD2. V was pared by 2 bases and J by 4 bases, with 9 bases of the junction left unmatched. The CDR3 runs to 17 residues. Per germline, CDR1 MNHNS and CDR2 SASEGT. CDR3 in amino acids: CASSESRTSGGLETQYF. As DNA, the CDR3 is TGTGCCAGCAGTGAAAGTAGAACTAGCGGGGGCCTAGAGACCCAGTACTTC.

This clone was seen once. The V gene is TRBV5-8, the J gene TRBJ1-1; the D gene is possibly TRBD1 (5 bases). The V end was cut by 0 bases, the J end by 0 bases, with 15 bases between. The CDR3 has 17 amino acids. Looked up from germline, CDR1 is SGHTS and CDR2 is YDEGEE. In nucleotides, the CDR3 is TGTGCCAGCAGCTTGGTGGGCCGGGGGAGCATGAACACTGAAGCTTTCTTT. This codes for CASSLVGRGSMNTEAFF.

V gene TRBV4-2 combines with J gene TRBJ2-1; 11 bases match TRBD1. With V trimmed by 0 bases and J by 6 bases, 4 bases remained unmatched. Germline V CDR1 and CDR2: LGHNA, YNFKEQ. The CDR3 has 16 residues. CDR3 nucleotide sequence: TGTGCCAGCAGCCAAGATCCCGGGACAGGGGGCAATGAGCAGTTCTTC. This gives the protein CASSQDPGTGGNEQFF.

This clone was recorded once. The gene calls are TRBV9 and TRBJ1-4; tentative D call: TRBD1 (5 bases). Trimming stripped 1 base from V and 2 bases from J, with 9 bases between. The CDR3 runs to 15 residues. Per germline, CDR1 SGDLS and CDR2 YYNGEE. The CDR3 is CASSVWEGTNEKLFF. The CDR3 bases are TGTGCCAGCAGCGTATGGGAGGGGACTAATGAAAAACTGTTTTTT.

CDR3 loop: CASSSRRNEQFF. For the CDR3, the DNA is TGTGCCAGCAGTAGCAGGAGGAATGAGCAGTTCTTC. The chain uses TRBV6-5 and TRBJ2-1, with D perhaps matching TRBD2 (5 bases). V gave up 5 bases and J gave up 7 bases, with 9 bases separating them. The CDR3 contains 12 residues. Germline V gene sequence: CDR1 MNHEY, CDR2 SVGAGI.

The chain carries TRBV13 and TRBJ2-3, with 12 nucleotides matching TRBD1. This CDR3 has 16 amino acids. Unmatched junction bases numbered 12, after V lost 5 bases and J lost 9 bases. The germline CDR1 and CDR2 sequences are PRHDT and FYEKMQ (reference sequence). This chain's CDR3 is CASSVRDRGLGGTQYF. The CDR3 bases are TGTGCCAGCAGCGTCCGGGACAGGGGGCTGGGGGGGACGCAGTATTTT.

This chain uses TRBV18 with TRBJ2-7; D remains ambiguous. Trimming took 0 bases from V and 3 from J, leaving 6 bases between them. The CDR3 contains 13 residues. CDR1 and CDR2 from the germline V gene are KGHSH and LQKENI. The CDR3 nucleotides are TGTGCCAGCTCACCACCGTACGGCTACGAGCAGTACTTC. Encoded protein: CASSPPYGYEQYF.

The V and J genes are TRBV7-2 and TRBJ2-2, with D possibly matching TRBD1 (5 bases). Deletions cut 2 bases from V and 2 bases from J, with 9 bases between. CDR3 size: 15 residues. Germline CDR1 is SGHTA and CDR2 is FQGNSA. The CDR3 coding sequence is TGTGCCAGCAGCTTATCGACAGTAAACACCGGGGAGCTGTTTTTT. This codes for CASSLSTVNTGELFF.

The V gene is TRBV6-5, the J gene TRBJ2-1; 9 bases fit TRBD2. This CDR3 contains 15 residues. Germline CDR1 and CDR2: MNHEY and SVGAGI. After removal of 6 bases from V and 7 bases from J, the junction contained 10 bases not matched to a gene. CDR3 coding DNA: TGTGCCAGCAGCCCAAATAGCGGGGGAGTGAATGAGCAGTTCTTC. Protein sequence: CASSPNSGGVNEQFF.

This chain links TRBV9 with TRBJ2-5; 9 bases line up with TRBD2. CDR1 and CDR2 from the germline V gene are SGDLS and YYNGEE. The trim removed 4 bases at V and 3 bases at J, leaving 10 bases unmatched. The CDR3 consists of 16 residues. CDR3 sequence reads: CASSPPSGANKETQYF. The DNA for the CDR3 is TGTGCCAGCAGCCCACCTAGCGGGGCTAATAAAGAGACCCAGTACTTC. Supplemented by reference TRBV9 and TRBJ2-5, the full variable domain reads DSGVTQTPKHLITATGQRVTLRCSPRSGDLSVYWYQQSLDQGLQFLIQYYNGEERAKGNILERFSAQQFPDLHSELNLSSLELGDSALYFCASSPPSGANKETQYFGPGTRLLVL.

The chain has TRBV7-3 and TRBJ1-1; tentatively, D is TRBD1 (6 bases). The CDR3 contains 16 residues. The germline V gene has CDR1 SGHTA and CDR2 FQGTGA. V was clipped by 6 bases and J by 3 bases, with 20 bases between them. CDR3 sequence (DNA): TGTGCCAGCAGTAAGAAACACAGGGATGGGGACACTGAAGCTTTCTTT. Its protein is CASSKKHRDGDTEAFF.